This T cell receptor (beta chain) was retrieved from a study of T-cell memory formation after mild COVID-19. This clonotype turned up a few times. Its antigen is unidentified. TCRalpha and TCRbeta libraries used 5'RACE with constant-segment primers and UMIs. Using its own MiXCR run on the 5' RACE reads, TCRdb lists one record per CDR3 protein. The top ten hold approximately 41% of the sample, which has around 100,000 distinct CDR3 sequences, about 20% seen once. V lost 3 bases, J lost 10 bases, and 13 bases lay in between. The length of the CDR3 is 13 residues. CDR1 is SGHRS, CDR2 YFSETQ, per germline. Study-wide results and caveats: CD8+ contracting clones occupied EMRA, while CD4+ ones occupied mainly CM and EM.

This TCR was sampled from a man younger than 35 who had mild COVID-19 (a few samples of this study predate the infection). Cell type and time point are not known. Sequencing used PBMCs or a T cell subset sorted from them (not recorded which). The chain combines TRBV5-1 with TRBJ2-2; D is uncertain. The CDR3 reads CASSWYYLEELFF. For the CDR3, the DNA is TGCGCCAGCAGCTGGTACTACCTCGAGGAGCTGTTTTTT.